The entry below describes one T cell receptor (beta chain). Antigen specificity is unknown. In germline, CDR1 is LNHNV, CDR2 YYDKDF (reference sequence). The length of the CDR3 is 13 residues. V was shortened by 0 bases and J by 6 bases, with 8 bases between the two germline ends. The data are from a study of T-cell reconstitution after alpha-beta-depleted transplantation in children. General study points: Newly generated T cells supplied most T-cell counts and diversity one year post-transplant. There were reportedly several hundred expanded graft clones from which alpha-beta T cells came about two months after transplant.

Unique molecular identifiers were used in preparing the TCRbeta library. MiXCR, applied by TCRdb to the PCR reads, yields one record per CDR3 protein. This sample has 580,000 or so distinct CDR3 sequences, with about 21% found just once. The V gene is TRBV15, the J gene TRBJ2-5, with D unresolved. The material sequenced was PBMCs, mostly from graft donor cells, taken 360 days after TCRalphabeta/CD19-depleted stem cell transplant. The sequence came from a boy younger than two who had a stem cell transplant for acute myeloid leukemia, so the T cells may come from the graft donor. The CDR3 here is CATSRESRQTQYF. CDR3 bases: TGTGCCACCAGCAGAGAAAGTAGACAGACCCAGTACTTC.